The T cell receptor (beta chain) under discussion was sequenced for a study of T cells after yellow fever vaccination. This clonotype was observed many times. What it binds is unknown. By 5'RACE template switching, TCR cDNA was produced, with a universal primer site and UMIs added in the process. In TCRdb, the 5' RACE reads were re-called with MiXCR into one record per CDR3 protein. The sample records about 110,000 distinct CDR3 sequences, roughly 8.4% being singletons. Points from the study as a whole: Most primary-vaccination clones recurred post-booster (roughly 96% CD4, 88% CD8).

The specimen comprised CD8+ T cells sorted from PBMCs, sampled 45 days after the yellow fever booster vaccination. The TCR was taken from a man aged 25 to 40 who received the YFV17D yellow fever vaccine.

The CDR3 DNA reads TGTGCCAGCAGTTTAAGGGGCGTTCTAGGGGAGCAGTACTTC. Translated, it gives CASSLRGVLGEQYF. The V gene is TRBV27, the J gene TRBJ2-7, with a possible D match to TRBD1 (5 bases). CDR1 is MNHEY and CDR2 is SMNVEV in the germline V gene (reference sequence). The CDR3 has 14 residues. The V and J ends lost 2 bases and 7 bases respectively, with 15 bases between them.